A selection of T cell receptor beta chains follows, all from one sample in a study of cytomegalovirus exposure and HLA in healthy donors. The protocol was immunoSEQ multiplex PCR, while the TCRdb copy is restricted to in-frame clones and leaves out a portion. The sample holds 45,000 to 60,000 clones, 73% seen once. Sequenced input: PBMCs. Receptors were obtained from a man aged 18 to 30 in good health and CMV-seronegative. The CDR3 runs from the conserved cysteine through the conserved F or W.

J gene,V gene,CDR3 protein
TRBJ2-3,TRBV5-1,CASSPGTSGNTDTQYF
TRBJ1-5,TRBV29-1,CSVEDRTGGFLYSNQPQHF
TRBJ1-1,TRBV6-5,CASSYGGVGEAFF
TRBJ2-1,TRBV5-6,CASSLGTSGYYNEQFF
TRBJ2-4,TRBV5-4,CASSSGQRDKNIQYF
TRBJ1-1,TRBV5-1,CASSPTGPNTEAFF
TRBJ2-6,TRBV7-8,CASSRGGDGANVLTF
TRBJ2-1,TRBV4-3,CASSSRTGQYTNEQFF
TRBJ1-1,TRBV27,CASTTWGQRNTEAFF
TRBJ1-4,TRBV5-6,CASSSYRTGGPEKLFF
TRBJ2-7,TRBV4-3,CASSQGRQGAGEQYF
TRBJ2-2,TRBV7-9,CAEKNRVLAGELFF
TRBJ2-1,TRBV7-9,CASTPPTPSSARSYNEQFF
TRBJ1-1,TRBV5-1,CASTKSAGDTEAFF
TRBJ1-1,TRBV4-2,CASSRERARGLWTEAFF
TRBJ2-2,TRBV29-1,CSVRPGGSRELFF
TRBJ1-6,TRBV19,CASSISRPGNSPLHF
TRBJ2-3,TRBV5-1,CASRSHETSTDTQYF
TRBJ2-1,TRBV7-2,CASSYPRTSASSYNEQFF
TRBJ2-3,TRBV6-5,CASRTGWRSTDTQYF
TRBJ2-1,TRBV7-2,CASSLGGTGAHNEQFF
TRBJ1-1,TRBV7-2,CASSLAPQGGEAFF
TRBJ1-2,TRBV15,CATSRGGYGYGYTF
TRBJ2-7,TRBV7-2,CASRMGGGGEQYF